Given below is one T cell receptor beta chain in context. This CDR3 has 14 amino acids. V was shortened by 7 bases and J by 6 bases, with 16 bases between the two germline ends. Germline assignment: CDR1 MNHEY and CDR2 SVGAGI. These data are taken from a study of control samples from healthy donors and cancer patients. Profiled with immunoSEQ multiplex PCR; TCRdb holds only in-frame clones, not every one. The sample includes some 56,000 clones, roughly 96% of them seen just once. This TCR was sampled from a young man in good health. Sequenced: blood. The chain is built from TRBV6-5 and TRBJ2-1, with D perhaps matching TRBD1 (6 bases). The CDR3, as DNA: TGTGCCAGCATTACAGGGCACCAAGTCAATGAGCAGTTCTTC. The encoded protein is CASITGHQVNEQFF.